The 25 T cell receptor beta chains given below trace back to one sample, sequenced in a study of T cells in Graves' hyperthyroidism and ophthalmopathy. Authors of the study amplified TCR beta CDR3 regions from RNA transcripts. Carried out on the TCR CDR3, a first-round RT-PCR used the HTBI primer set. MiXCR was run by TCRdb on the multiplex PCR reads, yielding one entry per CDR3 protein. Among nearly 600,000 distinct CDR3 sequences, 14% were seen once, and the ten largest hold 5.8%. The sample was blood. All receptors derive from a woman aged 25 to 45 with Graves' hyperthyroidism that later progressed to Graves' ophthalmopathy.

This clonotype came up many times. The chain uses TRBV6-1 and TRBJ1-1; D gene ambiguous. Trimming stripped 5 bases from V and 0 bases from J, with 13 bases between. Germline CDR1 is MNHNS and CDR2 is SASEGT. The CDR3 extends over 15 amino acids. The CDR3 loop reads CASSYLGSMNTEAFF. CDR3 in DNA: TGTGCCAGCAGTTATTTGGGGTCCATGAACACTGAAGCTTTCTTT.

V usage is TRBV27 and J usage is TRBJ2-7, with 10 bases aligning to TRBD1. In germline, CDR1 is MNHEY, CDR2 SMNVEV (reference sequence). This CDR3 comprises 15 residues. V gave up 2 bases and J gave up 5 bases; unmatched junction bases: 6. For the CDR3, the DNA is TGTGCCAGCAGTTTAAAGGGACAGGGGCATCACGAGCAGTACTTC. Translating gives CASSLKGQGHHEQYF.

The sample holds many counts of this clonotype. The chain has TRBV6-2 or TRBV6-3 and TRBJ2-1; D remains unclear. CDR3 size: 15 residues. Trimming took off 2 bases at V and 5 bases at J, with 13 bases between the two ends. Germline V gene sequence: CDR1 MNHEY, CDR2 SVGEGT. Here the CDR3 DNA reads TGTGCCAGCAGTTACGCCAGCTACCTTGACAATGAGCAGTTCTTC. This sequence encodes CASSYASYLDNEQFF.

This clonotype was detected ten times or more. The chain joins TRBV28 to TRBJ1-5; 11 bases are a match to TRBD1. The CDR3 covers 15 residues. J gave up 3 bases and V 6 bases, and 4 bases lay outside the gene matches. Germline-derived CDR1 and CDR2 are MDHEN and SYDVKM. In nucleotides, the CDR3 is TGTGCCAGCAGCCGGACAGGGGGCAACAATCAGCCCCAGCATTTT. Protein sequence: CASSRTGGNNQPQHF.

The V gene is TRBV7-9, the J gene TRBJ2-1, with D perhaps TRBD2 (6 bases). Trimming left V 7 bases short and J 7 bases short, with 11 bases between. The V gene's germline CDR1 is SEHNR and CDR2 FQNEAQ (reference sequence). The CDR3 length is 12 residues. In DNA, the CDR3 is TGTGCCAGCATCGAGGAGGGTAATGAGCAGTTCTTC. Translation: CASIEEGNEQFF.

At least ten counts were recorded for this clonotype. V is TRBV6-2 or TRBV6-3 and J is TRBJ2-3; D gene uncertain. Germline V lookup: CDR1 MNHEY, CDR2 SVGEGT. V was clipped by 0 bases and J by 4 bases, with 8 bases between them. The CDR3 sequence is 14 residues long. As DNA, the CDR3 is TGTGCCAGCAGTTACTCTAGGAAGGCAGATACGCAGTATTTT. Residues: CASSYSRKADTQYF.

This clonotype was recorded at least ten times. The rearrangement links TRBV27 to TRBJ2-3; D gene ambiguous. The length of the CDR3 is 12 residues. V was pared by 6 bases and J by 5 bases, with 9 bases between. CDR1 is MNHEY, CDR2 SMNVEV, per germline (reference sequence). The CDR3 DNA reads TGTGCCAGCAGCCCCTGGGAAGATACGCAGTATTTT. This sequence encodes CASSPWEDTQYF.

This chain joins TRBV12-3 or TRBV12-4 and TRBJ2-5; 11 nucleotides line up with TRBD2. This CDR3 contains 14 residues. V trimming: 10 bases; J trimming: 5 bases; junction bases outside the gene matches: 9. In nucleotides, the CDR3 is TGTGCCACCTTAGCGGGAGGGGACGGGGAGACCCAGTACTTC. This codes for CATLAGGDGETQYF.

This clonotype showed up many times. The V and J genes are TRBV5-1 and TRBJ2-1; TRBD2 matches at 9 bases. Trimming took 3 bases from V and 8 from J; bases not matched to a gene: 6. This CDR3 contains 14 residues. The germline CDR1 and CDR2 sequences are SGHRS and YFSETQ. The CDR3 reads CASSWTSVLDEQFF. The CDR3 DNA reads as TGCGCCAGCAGCTGGACTAGCGTCTTAGATGAGCAGTTCTTC.

The V call is TRBV13, the J call TRBJ2-1, with 12 positions matching TRBD2. The V gene's germline CDR1 is PRHDT and CDR2 FYEKMQ (reference sequence). This CDR3 is 17 amino acids long. V dropped 5 bases and J dropped 7; count of bases not matched to a gene: 12. The CDR3 is CASSPKLASGRGNEQFF. The CDR3 DNA reads TGTGCCAGCAGCCCCAAGCTGGCTAGCGGGAGGGGGAATGAGCAGTTCTTC.

The sample holds many counts of this clonotype. This chain's CDR3 is CSAIRTDQEKLFF. As DNA, the CDR3 is TGCAGTGCTATCAGAACCGATCAGGAAAAACTGTTTTTT. The chain employs TRBV20-1 and TRBJ1-4; D unclear. Germline V gives CDR1 DFQATT, CDR2 SNEGSKA (reference sequence). Trimming shortened V by 4 bases and J by 8 bases, and 14 bases separated the two germline ends. The CDR3 covers 13 residues.

In this sample, this clonotype turned up many times. The V and J genes are TRBV29-1 and TRBJ1-1; D may be TRBD1 (5 bases). Germline-derived CDR1 and CDR2 are SQVTM and ANQGSEA. The CDR3 has 14 residues. V shed 4 bases and J shed 5 bases, with 17 bases lying between them. The CDR3 region is CSVGFEGLWTEAFF. The CDR3 DNA is TGCAGCGTTGGGTTTGAGGGGCTATGGACTGAAGCTTTCTTT.

This clonotype was found many times. The chain combines TRBV12-3 or TRBV12-4 with TRBJ2-6; TRBD1 might be the D (5 bases). This CDR3 spans 17 amino acids. V was pared by 3 bases and J by 2 bases, with 14 bases between. CDR3 sequence reads: CASSLLPSGPGANVLTF. In DNA, the CDR3 is TGTGCCAGCAGTTTGCTGCCCTCAGGGCCTGGGGCCAACGTCCTGACTTTC.

This clonotype has ten or more counts. In nucleotides, the CDR3 is TGTGCCAGCAGCTACGGGGGCCCAGAAGCTTTCTTT. This gives the protein CASSYGGPEAFF. The V gene is TRBV7-2, the J gene TRBJ1-1, with D perhaps TRBD1 (6 bases). With 4 bases removed from V and 8 bases from J, the gap between germline ends came to 11 bases. Germline CDR1 reads SGHTA; CDR2 reads FQGNSA. The CDR3 has 12 amino acids.

This clonotype was seen many times. In DNA form, the CDR3 reads TGTGCCAGCAGCCATAATGCGGCGGGAAGCAGGGCTAACTATGGCTACACCTTC. Protein: CASSHNAAGSRANYGYTF. The V and J genes are TRBV7-2 and TRBJ1-2; D may be TRBD1 (5 bases). Trimming removed 5 bases from V and 0 bases from J, with 22 bases in between. CDR3 length equals 18 residues. The germline V gene encodes CDR1 SGHTA and CDR2 FQGNSA.

The chain employs TRBV7-9 and TRBJ2-1; 9 bases align to TRBD2. Per germline, CDR1 SEHNR and CDR2 FQNEAQ (reference sequence). The V and J ends lost 4 bases and 2 bases, in that order; junction bases with no gene match: 3. The CDR3 consists of 15 residues. The DNA of the CDR3 is TGTGCCAGCAGCTATAGCGGGAGCACCTACAATGAGCAGTTCTTC. It translates to CASSYSGSTYNEQFF.

The table lists this clonotype with many counts. The CDR3 reads CASSLKGVHEQYF. CDR3 nucleotides: TGTGCCAGCAGCTTAAAGGGTGTGCACGAGCAGTACTTC. The V call is TRBV7-9, the J call TRBJ2-7, with D uncertain. V was clipped by 2 bases and J by 5 bases, with 10 bases between them. This CDR3 has 13 amino acids. Germline assignment: CDR1 SEHNR and CDR2 FQNEAQ (reference sequence).

This clonotype appeared many times. The rearrangement links TRBV5-1 to TRBJ2-7; 10 positions match TRBD2. The CDR3 runs 16 residues. J lost 0 bases, V lost 3 bases, and 6 bases had no gene match. Germline CDR1 reads SGHRS; CDR2 reads YFSETQ. DNA of the CDR3: TGCGCCAGCAGCTCCCCCCTAGCGGGGGACTCCTACGAGCAGTACTTC. It codes for CASSSPLAGDSYEQYF. The full variable domain, completed using reference TRBV5-1 and TRBJ2-7, is KAGVTQTPRYLIKTRGQQVTLSCSPISGHRSVSWYQQTPGQGLQFLFEYFSETQRNKGNFPGRFSGRQFSNSRSEMNVSTLELGDSALYLCASSSPLAGDSYEQYFGPGTRLTVT.

This clonotype has a count of ten or more. The chain combines TRBV24-1 with TRBJ1-1; no definite D call. Trimming cost V 3 bases and J 4 bases, with 8 bases left between them. Germline V gene data show CDR1 as KGHDR and CDR2 as SFDVKD. The CDR3 extends over 13 amino acids. Here the CDR3 DNA reads TGTGCCACCAGTGATCCTACAGCCACTGAAGCTTTCTTT. Residues: CATSDPTATEAFF.

A single count supports this clonotype. This may arise from a read error, as a much more abundant clone is one base away. The chain is built from TRBV12-3 or TRBV12-4 and TRBJ2-1; D is ambiguous. Trimming removed 7 bases from V and 7 bases from J, with 14 bases in between. This CDR3 comprises 13 residues. The CDR3 spells CASTPPPLNEQFF. CDR3 nucleotides: TGTGCCAGCACCCCCCCACCCCTGAATGAGCAGTTCTTC.

J is TRBJ1-2 and V is TRBV6-1; TRBD1 is a possible D gene (6 bases). The CDR3 has 15 residues. Germline-derived CDR1 and CDR2 are MNHNS and SASEGT. Trimming shortened V by 5 bases and J by 4 bases, and 17 bases separated the two germline ends. The CDR3 protein is CASSPGGGAFYGYTF. The CDR3 region has the DNA TGTGCCAGCAGTCCCGGGGGGGGCGCTTTCTATGGCTACACCTTC.

This clonotype was recorded many times. This chain links TRBV6-1 with TRBJ2-2; D ambiguous. CDR3 length: 15 residues. Germline values: CDR1 MNHNS, CDR2 SASEGT. Trimming removed 7 bases from V and 3 bases from J, with 15 bases in between. This CDR3 reads CASKEVPTDTGELFF. The DNA for the CDR3 is TGTGCCAGCAAAGAGGTGCCCACCGACACCGGGGAGCTGTTTTTT.

Comment on this clonotype: The CDR3 end shows no conserved phenylalanine or tryptophan, and so a read error is likely. The DNA is omitted, as the CDR3 cannot be located on it reliably, and the CDR3 follows TCRdb's listing. The chain has TRBV19 and TRBJ1-2. Germline CDR1 LNHDA, CDR2 SQIVND (reference sequence). 11 amino acids form the CDR3, both terminal residues included. CDR3 sequence: CASNAFYGYAV.

In DNA, the CDR3 is TGTGCCAGCAGCTTGGCTCGAGGGCCCAATGAGCAGTTCTTC. Amino acid sequence: CASSLARGPNEQFF. The chain uses TRBV5-6 and TRBJ2-1; D is possibly TRBD2 (5 bases). Between the trimmed V and J ends, which lost 0 bases and 6 bases, there was a span of 10 bases. Germline V gives CDR1 SGHDT, CDR2 YYEEEE. This CDR3 is built from 14 residues.

The chain couples TRBV4-1 to TRBJ1-3; TRBD1 might be the D (6 bases). Trimming cost V 2 bases and J 5 bases, with 16 bases left between them. The CDR3 extends over 16 amino acids. Germline V CDR1 and CDR2: MGHRA, YSYEKL. The CDR3 bases are TGCGCCAGCAGCCAACCCGTTCGGGGGCCTAGAAACACCATATATTTT. Translation gives CASSQPVRGPRNTIYF.